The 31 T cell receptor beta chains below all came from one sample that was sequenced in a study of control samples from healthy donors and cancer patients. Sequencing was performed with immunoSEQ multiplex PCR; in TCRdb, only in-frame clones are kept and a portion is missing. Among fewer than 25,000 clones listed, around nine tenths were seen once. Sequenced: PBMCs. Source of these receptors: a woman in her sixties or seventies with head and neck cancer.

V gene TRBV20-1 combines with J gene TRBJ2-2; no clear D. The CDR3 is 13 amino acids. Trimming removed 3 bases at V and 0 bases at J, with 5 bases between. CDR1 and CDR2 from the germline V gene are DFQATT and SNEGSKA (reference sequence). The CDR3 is CSASYPNTGELFF. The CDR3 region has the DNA TGCAGTGCTAGTTACCCGAACACCGGGGAGCTGTTTTTT.

CDR3 DNA: TGTGCCAGCACCCGGGACAGACAGAACCGGAGAAACACCATATATTTT. It is translated as CASTRDRQNRRNTIYF. The V gene is TRBV28, the J gene TRBJ1-3; 7 bases are shared with TRBD1. The V segment lost 7 bases and the J segment 5 bases; nucleotides outside the gene matches: 14. CDR1 is MDHEN, CDR2 SYDVKM, per germline. CDR3 size: 16 residues.

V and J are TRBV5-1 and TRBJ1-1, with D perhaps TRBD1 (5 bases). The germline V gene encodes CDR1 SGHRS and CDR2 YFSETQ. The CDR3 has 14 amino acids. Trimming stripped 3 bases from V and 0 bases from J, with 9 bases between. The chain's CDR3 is CASSWGSVNTEAFF. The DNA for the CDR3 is TGCGCCAGCAGCTGGGGGTCTGTGAACACTGAAGCTTTCTTT.

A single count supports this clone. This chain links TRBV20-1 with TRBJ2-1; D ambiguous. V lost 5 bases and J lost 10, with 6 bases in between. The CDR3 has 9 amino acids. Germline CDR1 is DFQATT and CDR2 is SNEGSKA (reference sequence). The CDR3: CSAPGEQFF. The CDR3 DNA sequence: TGCAGTGCTCCCGGCGAGCAGTTCTTC.

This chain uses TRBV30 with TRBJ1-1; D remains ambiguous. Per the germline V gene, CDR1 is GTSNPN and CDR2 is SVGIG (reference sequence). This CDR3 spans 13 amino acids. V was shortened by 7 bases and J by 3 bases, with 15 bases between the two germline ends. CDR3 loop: CASSNGRDTEAFF. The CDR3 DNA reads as TGTGCCTCCTCTAACGGCCGGGACACTGAAGCTTTCTTT.

DNA of the CDR3: TGTGCCAGCAGCTCCAGATTGGGCGAGCAGTACTTC. Translated, it gives CASSSRLGEQYF. J is TRBJ2-7 and V is TRBV5-6; D is uncertain. The germline gives CDR1 SGHDT, CDR2 YYEEEE. V was pared by 3 bases and J by 6 bases, with 10 bases between. CDR3 length equals 12 residues.

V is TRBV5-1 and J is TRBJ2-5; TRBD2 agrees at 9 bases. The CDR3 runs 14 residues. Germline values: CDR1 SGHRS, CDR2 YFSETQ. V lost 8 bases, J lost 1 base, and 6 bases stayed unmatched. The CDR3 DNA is TGCGCCAGTCAATGGCGGGAGGGCCAAGAGACCCAGTACTTC. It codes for CASQWREGQETQYF.

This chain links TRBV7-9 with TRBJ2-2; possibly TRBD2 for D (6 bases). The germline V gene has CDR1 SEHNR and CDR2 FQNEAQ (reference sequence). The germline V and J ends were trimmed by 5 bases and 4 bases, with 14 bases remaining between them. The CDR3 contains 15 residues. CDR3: CASSGSTSPTGELFF. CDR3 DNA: TGTGCCAGCAGCGGGAGTACTAGCCCCACCGGGGAGCTGTTTTTT.

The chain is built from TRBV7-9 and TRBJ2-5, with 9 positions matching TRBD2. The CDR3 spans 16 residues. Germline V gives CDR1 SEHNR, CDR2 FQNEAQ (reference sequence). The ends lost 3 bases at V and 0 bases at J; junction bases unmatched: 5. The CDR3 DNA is TGTGCCAGCAGCTTGATCCTAGCGGGGTACCAAGAGACCCAGTACTTC. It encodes CASSLILAGYQETQYF.

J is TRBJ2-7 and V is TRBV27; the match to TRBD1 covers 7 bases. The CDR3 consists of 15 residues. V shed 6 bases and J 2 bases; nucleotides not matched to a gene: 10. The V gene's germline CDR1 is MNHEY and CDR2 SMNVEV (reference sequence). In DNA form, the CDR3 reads TGTGCCAGCAGCAAAACAGGGGTCTCCACCTACGAGCAGTACTTC. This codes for CASSKTGVSTYEQYF.

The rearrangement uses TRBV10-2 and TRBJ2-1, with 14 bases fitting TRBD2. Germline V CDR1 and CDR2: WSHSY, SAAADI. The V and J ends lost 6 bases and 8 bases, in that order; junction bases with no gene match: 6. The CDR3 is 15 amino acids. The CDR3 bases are TGCGCCAGCAGGCAAAGACTAGCGGGAGGGCATGAGCAGTTCTTC. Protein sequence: CASRQRLAGGHEQFF.

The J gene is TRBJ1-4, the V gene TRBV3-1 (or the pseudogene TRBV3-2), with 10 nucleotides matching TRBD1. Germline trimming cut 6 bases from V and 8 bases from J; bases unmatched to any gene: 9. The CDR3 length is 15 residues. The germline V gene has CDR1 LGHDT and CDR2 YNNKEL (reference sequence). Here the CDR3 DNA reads TGTGCCAGCAGTCCGTCGGGACAGGGGTACGAAAAACTGTTTTTT. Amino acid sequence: CASSPSGQGYEKLFF.

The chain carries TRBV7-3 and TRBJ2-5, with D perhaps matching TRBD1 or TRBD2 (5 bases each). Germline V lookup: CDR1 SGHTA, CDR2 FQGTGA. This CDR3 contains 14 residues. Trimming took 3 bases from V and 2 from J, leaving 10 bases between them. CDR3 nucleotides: TGTGCCAGCAGCTTCCGTGGGGGTCAAGAGACCCAGTACTTC. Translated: CASSFRGGQETQYF.

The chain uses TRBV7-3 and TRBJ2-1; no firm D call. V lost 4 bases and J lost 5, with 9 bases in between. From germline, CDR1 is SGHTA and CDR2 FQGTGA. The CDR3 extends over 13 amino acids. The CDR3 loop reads CASSSGRNNEQFF. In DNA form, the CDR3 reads TGTGCCAGCAGCTCCGGACGAAACAATGAGCAGTTCTTC.

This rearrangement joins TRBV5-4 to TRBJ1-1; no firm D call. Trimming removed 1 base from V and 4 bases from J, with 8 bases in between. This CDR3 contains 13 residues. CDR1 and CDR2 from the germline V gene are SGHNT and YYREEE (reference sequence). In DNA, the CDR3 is TGTGCCAGCAGCTTGAGAGAGGGCACTGAAGCTTTCTTT. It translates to CASSLREGTEAFF. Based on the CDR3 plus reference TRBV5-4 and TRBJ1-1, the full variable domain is ETGVTQSPTHLIKTRGQQVTLRCSSQSGHNTVSWYQQALGQGPQFIFQYYREEENGRGNFPPRFSGLQFPNYSSELNVNALELDDSALYLCASSLREGTEAFFGQGTRLTVV.

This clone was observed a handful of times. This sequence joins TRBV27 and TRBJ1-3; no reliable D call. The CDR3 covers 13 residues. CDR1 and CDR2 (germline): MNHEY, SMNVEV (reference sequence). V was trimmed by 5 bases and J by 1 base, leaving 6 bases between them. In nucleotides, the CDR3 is TGTGCCAGCAGTCCCTCTTCTGGAAACACCATATATTTT. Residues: CASSPSSGNTIYF.

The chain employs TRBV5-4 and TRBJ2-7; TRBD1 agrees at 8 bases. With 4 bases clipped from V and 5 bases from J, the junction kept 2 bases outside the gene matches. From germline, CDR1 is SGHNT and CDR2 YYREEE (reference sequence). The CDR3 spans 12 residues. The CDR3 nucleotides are TGTGCCAGCAGCCGGACAGGGAACGAGCAGTACTTC. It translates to CASSRTGNEQYF. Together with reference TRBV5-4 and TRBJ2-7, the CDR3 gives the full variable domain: ETGVTQSPTHLIKTRGQQVTLRCSSQSGHNTVSWYQQALGQGPQFIFQYYREEENGRGNFPPRFSGLQFPNYSSELNVNALELDDSALYLCASSRTGNEQYFGPGTRLTVT.

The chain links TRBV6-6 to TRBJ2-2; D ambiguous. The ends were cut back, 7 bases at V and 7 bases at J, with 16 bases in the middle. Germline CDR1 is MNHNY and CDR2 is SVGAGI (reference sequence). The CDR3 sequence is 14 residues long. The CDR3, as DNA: TGTGCCAGCATCCAGATCTTAGGCGACGGGGAGCTGTTTTTT. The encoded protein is CASIQILGDGELFF.

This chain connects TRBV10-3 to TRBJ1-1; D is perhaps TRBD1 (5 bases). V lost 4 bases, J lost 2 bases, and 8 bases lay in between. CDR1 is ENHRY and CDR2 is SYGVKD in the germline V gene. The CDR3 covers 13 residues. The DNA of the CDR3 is TGTGCCATCAGTGGGACAAGTAACACTGAAGCTTTCTTT. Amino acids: CAISGTSNTEAFF.

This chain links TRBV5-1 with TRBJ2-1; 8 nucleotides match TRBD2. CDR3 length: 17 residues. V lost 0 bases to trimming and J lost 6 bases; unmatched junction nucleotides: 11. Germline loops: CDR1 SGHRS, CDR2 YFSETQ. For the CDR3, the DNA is TGCGCCAGCAGCTTGGGGGCAGGAGCGGGAGTTTTCAATGAGCAGTTCTTC. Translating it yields CASSLGAGAGVFNEQFF.

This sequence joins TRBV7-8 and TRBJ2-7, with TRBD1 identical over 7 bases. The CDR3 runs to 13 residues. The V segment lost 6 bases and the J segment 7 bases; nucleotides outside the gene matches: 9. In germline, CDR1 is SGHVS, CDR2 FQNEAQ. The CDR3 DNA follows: TGTGCCAGCAGGAGAAGACAGGGTAATGAGCAGTACTTC. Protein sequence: CASRRRQGNEQYF.

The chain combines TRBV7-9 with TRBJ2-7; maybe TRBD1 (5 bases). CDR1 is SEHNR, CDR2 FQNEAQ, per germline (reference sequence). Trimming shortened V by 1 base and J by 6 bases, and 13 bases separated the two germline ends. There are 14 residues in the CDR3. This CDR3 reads CASSLGQGLGEQYF. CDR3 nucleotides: TGTGCCAGCAGCTTAGGTCAGGGTTTGGGCGAGCAGTACTTC.

The CDR3, as DNA: TGTGCCAGCTCAGAACAGGGTAACGATATCAATGAGCAGTTCTTC. This gives the protein CASSEQGNDINEQFF. This sequence joins TRBV18 and TRBJ2-1, with a possible D match to TRBD1 (6 bases). Germline CDR1 KGHSH, CDR2 LQKENI. V lost 5 bases, J lost 6 bases, and 17 bases lay in between. The CDR3 sequence is 15 residues long.

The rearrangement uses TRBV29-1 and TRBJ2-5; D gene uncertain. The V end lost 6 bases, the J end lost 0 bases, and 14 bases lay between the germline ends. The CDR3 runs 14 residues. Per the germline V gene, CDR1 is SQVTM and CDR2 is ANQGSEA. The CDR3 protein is CSVTDYRYQETQYF. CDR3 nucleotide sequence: TGCAGCGTGACGGATTATAGGTACCAAGAGACCCAGTACTTC.

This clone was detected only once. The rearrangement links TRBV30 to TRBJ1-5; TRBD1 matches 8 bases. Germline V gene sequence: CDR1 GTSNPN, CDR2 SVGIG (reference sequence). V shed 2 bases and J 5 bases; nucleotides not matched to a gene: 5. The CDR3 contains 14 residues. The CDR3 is CAWSRTGPYQPQHF. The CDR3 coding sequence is TGTGCCTGGAGTAGGACAGGGCCGTATCAGCCCCAGCATTTT.

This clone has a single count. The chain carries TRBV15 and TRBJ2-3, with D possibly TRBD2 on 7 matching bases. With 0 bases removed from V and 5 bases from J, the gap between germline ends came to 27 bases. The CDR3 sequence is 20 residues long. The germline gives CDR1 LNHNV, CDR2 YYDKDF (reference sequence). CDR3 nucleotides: TGTGCCACCAGCAGAGATGGCGCCAGGGGCTTAGGACTAGGTGTAGATACGCAGTATTTT. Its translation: CATSRDGARGLGLGVDTQYF. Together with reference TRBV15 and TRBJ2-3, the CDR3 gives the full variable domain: DAMVIQNPRYQVTQFGKPVTLSCSQTLNHNVMYWYQQKSSQAPKLLFHYYDKDFNNEADTPDNFQSRRPNTSFCFLDIRSPGLGDTAMYLCATSRDGARGLGLGVDTQYFGPGTRLTVL.

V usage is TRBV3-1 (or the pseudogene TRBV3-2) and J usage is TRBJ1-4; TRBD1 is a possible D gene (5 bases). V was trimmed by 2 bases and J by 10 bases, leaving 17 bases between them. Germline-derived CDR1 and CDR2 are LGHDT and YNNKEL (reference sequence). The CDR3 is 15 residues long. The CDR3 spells CASSQRGTSLGKLFF. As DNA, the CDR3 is TGTGCCAGCAGCCAACGAGGGACTTCACTCGGAAAACTGTTTTTT.

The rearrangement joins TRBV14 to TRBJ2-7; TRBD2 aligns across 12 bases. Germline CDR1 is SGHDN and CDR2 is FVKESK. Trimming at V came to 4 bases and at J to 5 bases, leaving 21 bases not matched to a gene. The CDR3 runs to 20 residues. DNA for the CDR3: TGTGCCAGCAGCCGGAGAGGGCTTTTGGCTAGCGGGAGGGCCATCCACGAGCAGTACTTC. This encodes CASSRRGLLASGRAIHEQYF.

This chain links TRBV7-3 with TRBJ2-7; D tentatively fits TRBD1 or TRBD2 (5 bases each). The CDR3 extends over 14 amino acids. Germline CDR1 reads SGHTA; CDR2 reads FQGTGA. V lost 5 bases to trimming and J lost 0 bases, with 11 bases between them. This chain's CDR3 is CASSALGGSYEQYF. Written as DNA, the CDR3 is TGTGCCAGCAGCGCCCTTGGGGGCTCCTACGAGCAGTACTTC.

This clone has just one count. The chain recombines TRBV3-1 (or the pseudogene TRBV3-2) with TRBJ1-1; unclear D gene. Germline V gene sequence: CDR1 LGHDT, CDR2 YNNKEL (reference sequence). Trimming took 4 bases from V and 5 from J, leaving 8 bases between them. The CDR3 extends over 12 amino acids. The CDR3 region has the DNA TGTGCCAGCAGCCGTACGGGAACTGAAGCTTTCTTT. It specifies CASSRTGTEAFF.

The CDR3: CASSPRQGEQYF. In DNA form, the CDR3 reads TGTGCCAGCAGTCCAAGACAGGGCGAGCAGTACTTC. This chain connects TRBV6-6 to TRBJ2-7, with 7 bases matching TRBD1. The length of the CDR3 is 12 residues. Germline-derived CDR1 and CDR2 are MNHNY and SVGAGI (reference sequence). The ends lost 5 bases at V and 6 bases at J; junction bases unmatched: 4.